These 27 T cell receptor beta chains were all obtained from the same sample, sequenced in a study of regulatory T cells in long-lasting Graves disease. Arm-PCR of CDR3 regions and iRepertoire HTBI primers were the basis on which TCR beta libraries were built. TCRdb re-derived calls from the multiplex PCR reads in MiXCR, one entry per CDR3 protein. The repertoire holds approximately 400,000 distinct CDR3 sequences, 15% to 19% seen once, with about 20% in the top ten. As for time point: newly diagnosed GD, antithyroid drugs for less than 3 months. With RNA extracted from PBMCs as input, the TCR library was made. The source material was peripheral blood mononuclear cells (PBMCs), sampled at new diagnosis, from a patient treated with antithyroid drugs. The receptors shown here come from a female donor with Graves disease.

The chain is built from TRBV6-1 and TRBJ2-4; D not certain. Germline V gene data show CDR1 as MNHNS and CDR2 as SASEGT. The CDR3 consists of 15 residues. V was cut by 6 bases and J by 1 base, with 13 bases left in between. This CDR3 is CASRAYDTAKNIQYF. As DNA, the CDR3 is TGTGCCAGCAGGGCTTACGACACCGCCAAAAACATTCAGTACTTC.

This clonotype was counted many times. This chain links TRBV14 with TRBJ2-1; D ambiguous. The CDR3 is 15 amino acids. Trimming took off 1 base at V and 9 bases at J, with 16 bases between the two ends. Germline assignment: CDR1 SGHDN and CDR2 FVKESK. Here the CDR3 DNA reads TGTGCCAGCAGCCAAGTCGTAACAGTGGCGTCTGAGCAGTTCTTC. Amino acids: CASSQVVTVASEQFF.

This clonotype has only a few counts. This chain uses TRBV3-1 with TRBJ1-2, with D unclear. The V and J ends lost 0 bases and 2 bases respectively, with 7 bases between them. The germline gives CDR1 LGHDT, CDR2 YNNKEL (reference sequence). The CDR3 is made up of 14 amino acids. The chain's CDR3 is CASSQDDGNYGYTF. Written as DNA, the CDR3 is TGTGCCAGCAGCCAAGATGATGGGAACTATGGCTACACCTTC. The whole variable domain, remainder taken from reference TRBV3-1 and TRBJ1-2, is DTAVSQTPKYLVTQMGNDKSIKCEQNLGHDTMYWYKQDSKKFLKIMFSYNNKELIINETVPNRFSPKSPDKAHLNLHINSLELGDSAVYFCASSQDDGNYGYTFGSGTRLTVV.

This chain uses TRBV28 with TRBJ2-5; TRBD2 aligns across 15 bases. The junction had 15 bases not matched to a gene; V was cut back by 2 bases and J by 5 bases. This CDR3 region has 20 residues. Germline-derived CDR1 and CDR2 are MDHEN and SYDVKM. CDR3 loop: CASSLPSRGLAGGLGETQYF. DNA of the CDR3: TGTGCCAGCAGTTTACCCTCACGGGGACTAGCGGGAGGATTAGGGGAGACCCAGTACTTC.

This clonotype was picked up many times. The chain carries TRBV28 and TRBJ2-7; TRBD2 agrees at 11 bases. V dropped 4 bases and J dropped 3; count of bases not matched to a gene: 8. The CDR3 consists of 16 residues. Germline lookup yields CDR1 MDHEN and CDR2 SYDVKM. In DNA form, the CDR3 reads TGTGCCAGCAGTTCTCAGACTAGCGGGATGGGCTACGAGCAGTACTTC. Translating it yields CASSSQTSGMGYEQYF.

This clonotype has only a few counts. The chain links TRBV5-6 to TRBJ2-1, with 8 bases fitting TRBD1. Germline values: CDR1 SGHDT, CDR2 YYEEEE. The CDR3 runs 14 residues. V dropped 3 bases and J dropped 6; count of bases not matched to a gene: 5. CDR3 in DNA: TGTGCCAGCAGCTCTTCACAGGGGGGCAATGAGCAGTTCTTC. This sequence encodes CASSSSQGGNEQFF.

This clonotype was observed many times. The chain combines TRBV2 with TRBJ1-3, with a weak D call TRBD1 (5 bases). Germline V gene lookup returns CDR1 SNHLY and CDR2 FYNNEI. V lost 4 bases and J lost 0, with 10 bases in between. CDR3 length: 15 residues. Here the CDR3 DNA reads TGTGCCAGCAGTGCGCGACAGAGCTCTGGAAACACCATATATTTT. Amino acid sequence: CASSARQSSGNTIYF. Filled out from reference TRBV2 and TRBJ1-3, the complete variable domain reads EPEVTQTPSHQVTQMGQEVILRCVPISNHLYFYWYRQILGQKVEFLVSFYNNEISEKSEIFDDQFSVERPDGSNFTLKIRSTKLEDSAMYFCASSARQSSGNTIYFGEGSWLTVV.

This clonotype was detected many times. This chain links TRBV7-9 with TRBJ2-7; 9 bases line up with TRBD2. CDR3 length: 16 amino acids. CDR1 SEHNR and CDR2 FQNEAQ come from the germline V gene (reference sequence). J lost 1 base, V lost 5 bases, and 9 bases had no gene match. The CDR3 DNA is TGTGCCAGCAGCCCCGGTACAAGCGGGGGGTCCTACGAGCAGTACTTC. This translates into CASSPGTSGGSYEQYF.

The CDR3 sequence: CASSLSDTGAVYGYTF. CDR3 nucleotide sequence: TGTGCCAGCAGCTTGTCTGATACGGGAGCGGTCTATGGCTACACCTTC. The chain carries TRBV5-6 and TRBJ1-2; D remains unclear. Trimming pared 1 base from V and 4 bases from J, leaving 17 bases between. CDR1 SGHDT and CDR2 YYEEEE come from the germline V gene. The CDR3 sequence is 16 residues long. Full variable domain (outside the CDR3, taken from reference TRBV5-6 and TRBJ1-2): DAGVTQSPTHLIKTRGQQVTLRCSPKSGHDTVSWYQQALGQGPQFIFQYYEEEERQRGNFPDRFSGHQFPNYSSELNVNALLLGDSALYLCASSLSDTGAVYGYTFGSGTRLTVV.

J is TRBJ2-3 and V is TRBV7-6; 10 positions match TRBD2. This CDR3 spans 16 amino acids. Per the germline V gene, CDR1 is SGHVS and CDR2 is FNYEAQ. V lost 5 bases to trimming and J lost 5 bases; unmatched junction nucleotides: 10. The DNA of the CDR3 is TGTGCCAGCAGCCTCTCTAGCGGGAGTCGGGTAGATACGCAGTATTTT. As protein: CASSLSSGSRVDTQYF. The variable domain in full, completed from reference TRBV7-6 and TRBJ2-3, reads GAGVSQSPRYKVTKRGQDVALRCDPISGHVSLYWYRQALGQGPEFLTYFNYEAQQDKSGLPNDRFSAERPEGSISTLTIQRTEQRDSAMYRCASSLSSGSRVDTQYFGPGTRLTVL.

The chain links TRBV25-1 to TRBJ2-7; D tentatively reads TRBD1 or TRBD2 (5 bases each). Trimming removed 0 bases at V and 0 bases at J, with 12 bases between. The CDR3 length is 16 residues. Germline CDR1 reads MGHDK; CDR2 reads SYGVNS. CDR3 bases: TGTGCCAGCAGTGAATATGGGACGGCCAGCTCCTACGAGCAGTACTTC. Its protein is CASSEYGTASSYEQYF.

The chain uses TRBV6-2 or TRBV6-3 and TRBJ1-2; 7 bases agree with TRBD1. After removal of 7 bases from V and 1 base from J, the junction contained 6 bases not matched to a gene. Germline CDR1 and CDR2: MNHEY and SVGEGT. The CDR3 runs to 14 residues. CDR3 protein: CASKATGLNYGYTF. CDR3 nucleotides: TGTGCCAGCAAGGCGACAGGGCTTAACTATGGCTACACCTTC.

On this clonotype: A far larger clone is off by one base, so a read error is likely. This sequence joins TRBV6-2 or TRBV6-3 and TRBJ1-1; D is unclear. The germline V gene has CDR1 MNHEY and CDR2 SVGEGT. This CDR3 has 11 amino acids. The CDR3 sequence: CASSRRTEALF. The CDR3 nucleotides read TGTGCCAGCTCCCGGAGAACCGAAGCTCTCTTT.

This clonotype appeared many times. This chain uses TRBV7-9 with TRBJ1-2; no firm D call. V gave up 3 bases and J gave up 0 bases, with 5 bases separating them. Per germline, CDR1 SEHNR and CDR2 FQNEAQ (reference sequence). This CDR3 comprises 13 residues. The CDR3 DNA reads TGTGCCAGCAGCTTTAACACTAACTATGGCTACACCTTC. Translation: CASSFNTNYGYTF. The whole variable domain, filled in from reference TRBV7-9 and TRBJ1-2, reads DTGVSQNPRHKITKRGQNVTFRCDPISEHNRLYWYRQTLGQGPEFLTYFQNEAQLEKSRLLSDRFSAERPKGSFSTLEIQRTEQGDSAMYLCASSFNTNYGYTFGSGTRLTVV.

The chain links TRBV20-1 to TRBJ2-1; TRBD2 matches 14 bases. This CDR3 is built from 16 residues. Germline V gene lookup returns CDR1 DFQATT and CDR2 SNEGSKA (reference sequence). With 2 bases clipped from V and 8 bases from J, the junction kept 8 bases outside the gene matches. DNA for the CDR3: TGCAGTGCTAGATCAGGGACTAGCGGGAGACGGGATGAGCAGTTCTTC. It codes for CSARSGTSGRRDEQFF.

The chain couples TRBV7-9 to TRBJ1-5; a possible D gene is TRBD1 (5 bases). From germline, CDR1 is SEHNR and CDR2 FQNEAQ (reference sequence). The CDR3 runs 15 residues. V lost 5 bases, J lost 1 base, and 12 bases lay in between. DNA for the CDR3: TGTGCCAGCAGCCACGGTTGGGACAGCAATCAGCCCCAGCATTTT. This translates into CASSHGWDSNQPQHF.

This clonotype was recorded at least ten times. CDR3 bases: TGTGCCATCAGTGAGCCGGAGGACAGGGAAATCTATGGCTACACCTTC. It translates to CAISEPEDREIYGYTF. This sequence joins TRBV10-3 and TRBJ1-2, with 8 bases that match TRBD1. Germline loops: CDR1 ENHRY, CDR2 SYGVKD. V trimming: 2 bases; J trimming: 4 bases; junction bases outside the gene matches: 9. The CDR3 length is 16 residues.

This clonotype was seen only a few times. This chain joins TRBV20-1 and TRBJ2-2; maybe TRBD1 (5 bases). The V and J ends lost 0 bases and 7 bases respectively, with 12 bases between them. Germline V gene data show CDR1 as DFQATT and CDR2 as SNEGSKA (reference sequence). The CDR3 consists of 14 residues. In DNA form, the CDR3 reads TGCAGTGCTAGAGATAATAGGGGCGGCGGGGAGCTGTTTTTT. Translation: CSARDNRGGGELFF.

At least ten counts were recorded for this clonotype. The J gene is TRBJ2-5, the V gene TRBV5-1; 13 nucleotides agree with TRBD2. Germline trimming cut 3 bases from V and 5 bases from J; bases unmatched to any gene: 10. This CDR3 region has 17 residues. The germline V gene has CDR1 SGHRS and CDR2 YFSETQ. CDR3 sequence: CASSSGTSGMRRETQYF. The CDR3 nucleotides are TGCGCCAGCAGCTCCGGGACTAGCGGGATGCGGCGGGAGACCCAGTACTTC.

This clonotype came up many times. The genes are TRBV5-1 and TRBJ1-3; 8 bases map to TRBD1. This CDR3 is 23 amino acids long. V lost 5 bases and J lost 1; bases outside the gene matches: 29. The V gene's germline CDR1 is SGHRS and CDR2 YFSETQ. The CDR3 protein is CASSAGTGPVRAFWDLSGNTIYF. Here the CDR3 DNA reads TGCGCCAGCAGTGCCGGGACAGGCCCCGTTCGGGCTTTTTGGGACCTATCTGGAAACACCATATATTTT. The variable domain in full, with the rest retrieved from reference TRBV5-1 and TRBJ1-3, is KAGVTQTPRYLIKTRGQQVTLSCSPISGHRSVSWYQQTPGQGLQFLFEYFSETQRNKGNFPGRFSGRQFSNSRSEMNVSTLELGDSALYLCASSAGTGPVRAFWDLSGNTIYFGEGSWLTVV.

The chain is built from TRBV6-1 and TRBJ2-3; tentatively, D is TRBD1 or TRBD2 (6 bases each). The CDR3 has 13 amino acids. Germline V gene sequence: CDR1 MNHNS, CDR2 SASEGT. Trimming took 6 bases from V and 6 from J, leaving 13 bases between them. CDR3 sequence reads: CASRNRDSDTQYF. CDR3 nucleotides: TGTGCCAGCAGGAACAGGGACTCGGATACGCAGTATTTT.

This clonotype has ten or more counts. The chain employs TRBV20-1 and TRBJ2-7; D is unresolved. CDR3 length: 12 residues. Germline V gene sequence: CDR1 DFQATT, CDR2 SNEGSKA (reference sequence). V lost 2 bases, J lost 0 bases, and 5 bases lay in between. The CDR3 DNA is TGCAGTGCTAGACTGAGCTCCTACGAGCAGTACTTC. Translation: CSARLSSYEQYF.

The table lists this clonotype with a few counts. The chain has TRBV19 and TRBJ2-1, with TRBD2 identical over 9 bases. J was trimmed by 4 bases and V by 3 bases; bases with no gene match: 10. This CDR3 region has 17 residues. Germline CDR1 reads LNHDA; CDR2 reads SQIVND (reference sequence). Here the CDR3 DNA reads TGTGCCAGTAGTATTCGGGCTAGCGGGATATGGTACAATGAGCAGTTCTTC. Protein: CASSIRASGIWYNEQFF.

This clonotype was detected many times. V usage is TRBV12-3 or TRBV12-4 and J usage is TRBJ2-7; D unclear. The CDR3 sequence is 14 residues long. V was shortened by 3 bases and J by 0 bases, with 9 bases between the two germline ends. The chain's CDR3 is CASSLEKISYEQYF. CDR3 coding DNA: TGTGCCAGCAGTTTGGAGAAGATCTCCTACGAGCAGTACTTC.

This clonotype was seen a few times. V is TRBV18 and J is TRBJ2-3; TRBD2 agrees at 11 bases. The CDR3 loop spans 16 amino acids. V lost 3 bases, J lost 1 base, and 3 bases stayed unmatched. Germline V gives CDR1 KGHSH, CDR2 LQKENI. The CDR3: CASSPPTSGGTDTQYF. In nucleotides, the CDR3 is TGTGCCAGCTCACCGCCGACTAGCGGGGGCACAGATACGCAGTATTTT.

The table lists this clonotype with a few counts. The chain links TRBV10-2 to TRBJ2-2; D unclear. Looked up from germline, CDR1 is WSHSY and CDR2 is SAAADI. The CDR3 spans 14 residues. V was pared by 3 bases and J by 4 bases, with 9 bases between. The CDR3 DNA reads TGCGCCAGCAGTGAAGGTAGGCGCACCGGGGAGCTGTTTTTT. Translated, it gives CASSEGRRTGELFF.

This clonotype was detected many times. The CDR3 nucleotides are TGTGCCAGCAGCCCGCTGGCAATACATGGGGTGGGGGCAGATACGCAGTATTTT. Amino acids: CASSPLAIHGVGADTQYF. The V call is TRBV27, the J call TRBJ2-3; D may match TRBD1 or TRBD2 (5 bases each). The ends were cut back, 6 bases at V and 4 bases at J, with 26 bases in the middle. Per germline, CDR1 MNHEY and CDR2 SMNVEV (reference sequence). This CDR3 contains 18 residues.